Listed here are 19 T cell receptor beta chains from one sample, sequenced in a study of T cell clonotyping in hematopoietic cell transplantation. Libraries were prepared by immunoSEQ multiplex PCR; TCRdb keeps only in-frame clonotypes and omits some of them. The table lists roughly 30,000 clones, 90% to 95% of them singletons, with approximately 2.4% in the top ten. This sample's time point: recipient sample about 28 days before transplant, after cytoreduction. The sequencing here drew on peripheral blood mononuclear cells, taken before stem cell transplant. These receptor sequences come from a man aged 50-60 years with acute myeloid leukemia. Some clones in this sample may be carry-over from other donors' samples.

The CDR3 sequence is CASSHIGRNTEAFF. The CDR3 coding sequence is TGTGCCAGCAGCCACATCGGGAGGAACACTGAAGCTTTCTTT. This rearrangement joins TRBV7-2 to TRBJ1-1; D is unclear. This CDR3 has 14 residues. In germline, CDR1 is SGHTA, CDR2 FQGNSA. Trimming cost V 5 bases and J 1 base, with 11 bases left between them.

This clone was detected only a few times. V and J are TRBV10-3 and TRBJ1-2; no reliable D call. Trimming shortened V by 3 bases and J by 9 bases, and 11 bases separated the two germline ends. The V gene's germline CDR1 is ENHRY and CDR2 SYGVKD. The CDR3 has 12 amino acids. Here the CDR3 reads CAISDNGISYTF. The CDR3 region has the DNA TGTGCCATCAGTGATAATGGCATCAGCTACACCTTC.

The chain carries TRBV10-3 and TRBJ1-2; D call uncertain. The CDR3 consists of 14 residues. V dropped 4 bases and J dropped 7 bases, with 16 bases sitting between them. CDR1 is ENHRY, CDR2 SYGVKD, per germline. The CDR3 nucleotides are TGTGCCATCAGTGGAGACCCCGCCGGTGGTGGCTACACCTTC. Translating it yields CAISGDPAGGGYTF.

This CDR3 is CASSRPGGDTGELFF. The CDR3 nucleotides read TGCGCCAGCAGCCGTCCAGGGGGCGACACCGGGGAGCTGTTTTTT. This chain links TRBV5-1 with TRBJ2-2; 8 nucleotides line up with TRBD1. This CDR3 is 15 amino acids long. V lost 4 bases, J lost 3 bases, and 5 bases stayed unmatched. Germline V gene data show CDR1 as SGHRS and CDR2 as YFSETQ.

The V gene is TRBV7-2, the J gene TRBJ1-5; a possible D gene is TRBD1 (6 bases). This CDR3 comprises 15 residues. Germline V gene data show CDR1 as SGHTA and CDR2 as FQGNSA. The V end was cut by 5 bases, the J end by 3 bases, with 14 bases between. CDR3 in amino acids: CASSPEWGANQPQHF. In DNA form, the CDR3 reads TGTGCCAGCAGCCCCGAATGGGGGGCCAATCAGCCCCAGCATTTT.

This chain connects TRBV6-5 to TRBJ1-6; maybe TRBD1 (5 bases). Trimming took 0 bases from V and 9 from J, leaving 12 bases between them. Germline CDR1 is MNHEY and CDR2 is SVGAGI. This CDR3 has 15 residues. The DNA of the CDR3 is TGTGCCAGCAGTTACTCCTGGGGGACTGGTTCACCCCTCCACTTT. Its translation is CASSYSWGTGSPLHF.

The V call is TRBV28, the J call TRBJ2-1; D uncertain. Germline assignment: CDR1 MDHEN and CDR2 SYDVKM. V gave up 7 bases and J gave up 0 bases, with 10 bases separating them. The CDR3 has 14 amino acids. CDR3 residues: CASIGQISYNEQFF. Here the CDR3 DNA reads TGTGCCAGCATCGGCCAAATCTCCTACAATGAGCAGTTCTTC.

This chain's CDR3 is CASSITAGHQPQHF. The DNA of the CDR3 is TGTGCCAGTAGTATAACGGCAGGGCACCAGCCCCAGCATTTT. V gene TRBV19 combines with J gene TRBJ1-5; TRBD1 is a possible D gene (5 bases). The germline V gene encodes CDR1 LNHDA and CDR2 SQIVND (reference sequence). This CDR3 comprises 14 residues. The V end was cut by 2 bases, the J end by 7 bases, with 12 bases between.

The chain links TRBV30 to TRBJ2-7; 8 bases are a match to TRBD1. This CDR3 comprises 15 residues. Unmatched junction bases numbered 4, after V lost 0 bases and J lost 0 bases. Germline-derived CDR1 and CDR2 are GTSNPN and SVGIG (reference sequence). The DNA for the CDR3 is TGTGCCTGGAGTGTCCGGGACAGGAGCTCCTACGAGCAGTACTTC. Amino acids: CAWSVRDRSSYEQYF.

The chain uses TRBV19 and TRBJ1-3; weak D call: TRBD1 (5 bases). Trimming stripped 7 bases from V and 4 bases from J, with 17 bases between. This CDR3 contains 15 residues. The V gene's germline CDR1 is LNHDA and CDR2 SQIVND (reference sequence). CDR3 amino acids: CASISAGGAGNTIYF. The CDR3 DNA is TGTGCCAGTATTTCGGCGGGGGGAGCGGGAAACACCATATATTTT.

The rearrangement links TRBV19 to TRBJ2-7; D is perhaps TRBD1 (5 bases). The CDR3 spans 15 residues. The germline V and J ends were trimmed by 2 bases and 1 base, with 12 bases remaining between them. The germline V gene has CDR1 LNHDA and CDR2 SQIVND (reference sequence). The CDR3 loop is CASSITGLPSYEQYF. DNA for the CDR3: TGTGCCAGTAGTATAACAGGCCTCCCTTCCTACGAGCAGTACTTC.

This sequence joins TRBV28 and TRBJ2-1; 13 bases map to TRBD2. Germline CDR1 and CDR2: MDHEN and SYDVKM. This CDR3 is 18 amino acids long. The J segment lost 0 bases and the V segment lost 6 bases, leaving 8 bases of the junction unmatched. The CDR3 DNA reads TGTGCCAGCAGCTCGACTAGCGGGGGGATAAGCTCCTACAATGAGCAGTTCTTC. Its protein product is CASSSTSGGISSYNEQFF.

The rearrangement uses TRBV11-2 and TRBJ2-7; TRBD2 might be the D (5 bases). With 0 bases removed from V and 4 bases from J, the gap between germline ends came to 7 bases. This CDR3 has 13 amino acids. From germline, CDR1 is SGHAT and CDR2 FQNNGV. CDR3 DNA: TGTGCCAGCAGCTTAGAGTCGGGGTACGAGCAGTACTTC. As protein: CASSLESGYEQYF.

V usage is TRBV7-8 and J usage is TRBJ2-5, with D unclear. V shed 5 bases and J shed 1 base, with 11 bases lying between them. The CDR3 is 14 amino acids. Germline loops: CDR1 SGHVS, CDR2 FQNEAQ. CDR3 protein: CASSPVGFQETQYF. The DNA for the CDR3 is TGTGCCAGCAGCCCAGTCGGTTTCCAAGAGACCCAGTACTTC.

The chain carries TRBV5-6 and TRBJ2-1; TRBD2 aligns across 8 bases. Germline assignment: CDR1 SGHDT and CDR2 YYEEEE. The CDR3 contains 13 residues. Unmatched junction bases numbered 3, after V lost 4 bases and J lost 6 bases. In DNA form, the CDR3 reads TGTGCCAGCAGCCCGGGGGGGTCCAATGAGCAGTTCTTC. This translates into CASSPGGSNEQFF.

The rearrangement links TRBV5-1 to TRBJ1-2, with 10 bases that match TRBD1. CDR1 SGHRS and CDR2 YFSETQ come from the germline V gene. The CDR3 is 16 amino acids. With 4 bases clipped from V and 0 bases from J, the junction kept 6 bases outside the gene matches. The CDR3 bases are TGCGCCAGCAGCCCAAGGACAGGGGGAGCTAACTATGGCTACACCTTC. Its translation: CASSPRTGGANYGYTF.

V and J are TRBV28 and TRBJ1-3; 8 bases are shared with TRBD1. CDR3 size: 16 residues. Trimming took 5 bases from V and 0 from J; bases not matched to a gene: 6. CDR1 and CDR2 (germline): MDHEN, SYDVKM. CDR3 DNA: TGTGCCAGCAGTCAGCACAGGGGGATCTCTGGAAACACCATATATTTT. This gives the protein CASSQHRGISGNTIYF.

The chain recombines TRBV7-2 with TRBJ2-1; 9 bases line up with TRBD2. The CDR3 is 14 residues long. The germline gives CDR1 SGHTA, CDR2 FQGNSA. After removal of 5 bases from V and 7 bases from J, the junction contained 6 bases not matched to a gene. CDR3 region: CASSLSGSLNEQFF. CDR3 nucleotide sequence: TGTGCCAGCAGCCTTAGCGGGAGCTTAAATGAGCAGTTCTTC.

The gene calls are TRBV5-1 and TRBJ2-3; the match to TRBD2 covers 7 bases. The V gene end was trimmed by 4 bases and the J gene end by 6 bases; junction bases not matched to a gene: 20. This CDR3 spans 18 amino acids. Germline lookup yields CDR1 SGHRS and CDR2 YFSETQ. The CDR3 loop reads CASSLLGAGVRATDTQYF. The CDR3 DNA reads as TGCGCCAGCAGCCTCCTCGGGGCGGGGGTCCGAGCCACGGATACGCAGTATTTT.